This T cell receptor (beta chain) derives from a study of breast tumors, draining lymph nodes, adjacent tissues. General study findings and limits: Tumor repertoires ranked between lymph nodes and nontumor tissue in diversity, with V and J gene preferences.

TCRdb independently ran MiXCR on the multiplex PCR reads; one entry per CDR3 protein. The sample shows roughly 11,000 distinct CDR3 sequences, about 37% of them seen only once. Unmatched junction bases numbered 3, after V lost 1 base and J lost 5 bases. This CDR3 region has 16 residues. Germline CDR1 and CDR2: SGHAT and FQNNGV. This clonotype was recorded at least ten times. Its antigen is unidentified. The TCR comes from a female donor with breast cancer. Some clones in this sample may be carry-over from other donors' samples. The genes are TRBV11-2 and TRBJ2-1; TRBD2 agrees at 12 bases. Sequenced sample: breast tumor tissue. CDR3 in DNA: TGTGCCAGCAGCTTAGCTAGCGGGAGGGCCAACAATGAGCAGTTCTTC. This sequence encodes CASSLASGRANNEQFF.